A selection of T cell receptor beta chains follows, all from one sample in a study of T cells in Graves' hyperthyroidism and ophthalmopathy. TCRdb re-called the multiplex PCR reads through MiXCR, storing one row per CDR3 protein. The table shows a few hundred thousand distinct CDR3 sequences, with 40% to 55% occurring only once. Sequencing was carried out using peripheral blood or thyroid tissue (not recorded which). Source of these receptors: a woman aged 18-30 years with Graves' hyperthyroidism. Each CDR3 is given with its conserved first and last residue. A D gene is named only where the DNA matches it firmly. The size entry is marked missing in some rows and otherwise reads once, few, many or a size class.

J,V,D,size,CDR3,DNA
TRBJ2-7,TRBV20-1,TRBD2,NA,CSASAASGRGHNEQYF,TGCAGTGCTAGTGCGGCTAGCGGGAGGGGGCACAATGAGCAGTACTTC
TRBJ1-4,TRBV20-1,NA,many,CSANPFLEGEKLFF,TGCAGTGCCAATCCGTTCCTTGAGGGGGAAAAACTGTTTTTT
TRBJ2-2,TRBV7-1,TRBD1,few,CASRPDRDEQFF,TGTGCCAGCAGGCCCGACAGGGATGAGCAGTTTTTT
TRBJ2-7,TRBV28,TRBD2,NA,CASFSAGEASYEQYF,TGTGCCAGTTTTTCAGCGGGAGAAGCTTCCTACGAGCAGTACTTC
TRBJ1-1,TRBV4-1,TRBD1,few,CASSHPTGIHMNTEAFF,TGCGCCAGCAGCCACCCGACAGGGATACACATGAACACTGAAGCTTTCTTT
TRBJ2-2,TRBV11-3,TRBD2,few,CASSAMTSGNAGELFF,TGTGCCAGCAGTGCCATGACTAGCGGGAACGCCGGGGAGCTGTTTTTT
TRBJ1-5,TRBV2,NA,NA,CASTPNQPQHF,TGTGCCAGCACGCCCAATCAGCCCCAGCATTTT
TRBJ1-5,TRBV5-4,NA,NA,CASSLGRAETQHF,TGTGCCAGCAGCTTAGGGAGGGCTGAGACCCAGCATTTT
TRBJ2-7,TRBV6-2/TRBV6-3,NA,few,CASSYSLGEPGDEQYF,TGTGCCAGCAGTTACTCGTTGGGGGAACCGGGGGACGAGCAGTACTTC
TRBJ2-7,TRBV12-3/TRBV12-4,TRBD2,many,CASRPGLAGYYEQYF,TGTGCCAGCAGACCTGGACTAGCGGGGTACTACGAGCAGTACTTC
TRBJ1-2,TRBV27,NA,many,CASSSGLPFYGYTF,TGTGCCAGCAGTTCGGGGCTCCCCTTCTATGGCTACACCTTC
TRBJ2-2,TRBV7-6,NA,NA,CASSVWVGEQFF,TGTGCCAGCAGCGTCTGGGTCGGTGAGCAGTTTTTT
TRBJ2-3,TRBV7-9,TRBD1,few,CASSLVTGGTSTDTQYF,TGTGCCAGCAGCTTAGTTACAGGGGGGACTAGCACAGATACGCAGTATTTT
TRBJ1-1,TRBV20-1,NA,many,CSASKGDTEAFF,TGCAGTGCTAGTAAGGGGGACACTGAAGCTTTCTTT
TRBJ2-5,TRBV6-6,NA,NA,CASDREDHETQYF,TGTGCCAGCGACAGGGAGGATCATGAGACCCAGTACTTC
TRBJ1-1,TRBV5-5,NA,many,CASSPPAGGVATEAFF,TGTGCCAGCAGCCCACCGGCCGGGGGAGTTGCCACTGAAGCTTTCTTT
TRBJ1-2,TRBV2,TRBD1,NA,CASVETGDYTF,TGTGCCAGCGTTGAAACAGGGGACTACACCTTC
TRBJ2-7,TRBV7-3,TRBD1,NA,CASSLGTGTHEQYF,TGTGCCAGCAGCTTAGGGACAGGGACCCACGAGCAGTACTTC
TRBJ2-7,TRBV7-9,NA,NA,CASSLIGTSYEQYF,TGTGCCAGCAGCTTGATTGGGACTTCCTACGAGCAGTACTTC
TRBJ2-7,TRBV20-1,NA,many,CSAERPGSYEQYF,TGCAGTGCGGAGAGGCCTGGCTCCTACGAGCAGTACTTC
TRBJ1-5,TRBV5-1,NA,many,CASRPGIGNQPQHF,TGCGCCAGCAGACCAGGGATTGGCAATCAGCCCCAGCATTTT
TRBJ2-7,TRBV20-1,TRBD1,NA,CSAKPGQGNYEQYF,TGCAGTGCTAAACCGGGACAGGGGAATTACGAGCAGTACTTC
TRBJ1-3,TRBV9,NA,many,CASSVNSGYSGNTIYF,TGTGCCAGCAGCGTAAATTCGGGTTACTCTGGAAACACCATATATTTT
TRBJ1-3,TRBV20-1,NA,NA,CSARRGLNTIYF,TGCAGTGCTAGACGGGGCTTAAACACCATATATTTT
TRBJ1-1,TRBV6-2/TRBV6-3,NA,few,CASSSGGQGPLNTEAFF,TGTGCCAGCAGTTCGGGTGGGCAGGGGCCGTTGAACACTGAAGCTTTCTTT
TRBJ1-5,TRBV7-6,NA,NA,CASSRGDGNGNQPQHF,TGTGCCAGCAGCAGGGGGGACGGAAATGGCAATCAGCCCCAGCATTTT
TRBJ1-1,TRBV12-5,NA,few,CASAQSGGLNTEAFF,TGTGCTAGTGCCCAAAGTGGGGGTTTGAACACTGAAGCTTTCTTT
TRBJ2-7,TRBV20-1,NA,many,CSARGGFGGEQYF,TGCAGTGCCCGAGGTGGGTTCGGCGGCGAGCAGTACTTC
TRBJ2-5,TRBV24-1,NA,once,CATSAGAQYF,TGTGCCACCAGTGCAGGGGCCCAGTACTTC
TRBJ2-7,TRBV29-1,NA,NA,CSAEGGSSYEQYF,TGCAGCGCAGAGGGCGGCAGCTCCTACGAGCAGTACTTC
TRBJ2-7,TRBV2,NA,NA,CASTLDRGSYEQYF,TGTGCCAGCACCTTAGATCGGGGCTCCTACGAGCAGTACTTC
TRBJ2-1,TRBV12-3/TRBV12-4,NA,NA,CASSFEPEQFF,TGTGCCAGCAGTTTCGAGCCTGAGCAGTTCTTC
TRBJ2-7,TRBV18,TRBD2,many,CASSLSGSASFYEQYF,TGTGCCAGCTCACTTAGCGGGAGTGCCTCCTTCTACGAGCAGTACTTC
TRBJ2-2,TRBV2,TRBD2,many,CASSEAKAGRWDGELFF,TGTGCCAGCAGTGAAGCCAAAGCGGGAAGGTGGGACGGGGAGCTGTTTTTT
TRBJ1-5,TRBV19,NA,NA,CASSIGSQGGHKPQHF,TGTGCCAGTAGTATAGGGTCCCAGGGAGGCCACAAGCCCCAGCATTTT
TRBJ2-7,TRBV20-1,NA,many,CSARERVRLAAYEQYF,TGCAGTGCTAGAGAAAGGGTGAGGTTAGCGGCTTACGAGCAGTACTTC
TRBJ2-3,TRBV7-9,NA,NA,CASSFIATDTQYF,TGTGCCAGCAGCTTTATAGCGACGGATACGCAGTATTTT
TRBJ1-1,TRBV7-6,NA,once,CASDLGTEAFF,TGTGCCTCAGACCTGGGAACTGAAGCTTTCTTT
TRBJ2-5,TRBV30,TRBD1,few,CAWTRPGTAYRTQYF,TGTGCCTGGACCCGACCCGGGACAGCCTATAGGACCCAGTACTTC
TRBJ1-1,TRBV7-2,TRBD1,NA,CASSLATGGFTEAFF,TGTGCCAGCAGCCTAGCGACAGGGGGCTTTACTGAAGCTTTCTTT
TRBJ1-4,TRBV4-1,NA,once,CASSSPELNEKLFF,TGCGCCAGCAGCTCCCCGGAGCTTAATGAAAAACTGTTTTTT
TRBJ1-6,TRBV7-1,NA,NA,CASSSYDRWNSPLHF,TGTGCCAGCAGCTCCTACGACAGATGGAATTCACCCCTCCACTTT
TRBJ2-3,TRBV7-7,NA,NA,CASSLRRTTQYF,TGTGCTAGCAGCTTACGGCGTACTACGCAGTATTTT
TRBJ2-7,TRBV7-8,NA,many,CASSAGKRRSSYEQYF,TGTGCCAGCAGCGCGGGGAAGCGAAGGTCTTCCTACGAGCAGTACTTC
TRBJ2-5,TRBV6-5,NA,NA,CASSYSGVKAQYF,TGTGCCAGCAGTTACTCAGGGGTAAAGGCCCAGTACTTC
TRBJ2-7,TRBV20-1,TRBD1,NA,CSARRPLTGIYYEQYF,TGCAGTGCTAGGAGGCCCCTGACAGGGATTTACTACGAGCAGTACTTC
TRBJ1-1,TRBV5-4,NA,NA,CASSLFVTESNTEALF,TGTGCCAGCAGCTTGTTTGTTACAGAATCGAACACTGAAGCTCTCTTT
TRBJ1-4,TRBV5-1,TRBD1,once,CASSFAGGREKLFF,TGCGCCAGCAGCTTCGCAGGGGGAAGGGAAAAACTGTTTTTT
TRBJ2-1,TRBV7-9,TRBD2,NA,CAGSSVSGRRGEQFF,TGTGCCGGCAGCTCCGTTAGCGGGAGGCGGGGTGAGCAGTTCTTC
TRBJ2-7,TRBV5-1,TRBD1,many,CASNPGTGNYEQYF,TGCGCCAGCAACCCCGGGACAGGGAACTACGAGCAGTACTTC
TRBJ1-2,TRBV25-1,NA,NA,CASVEVMGSNYGYTF,TGTGCCAGCGTTGAGGTCATGGGTTCTAACTATGGCTACACCTTC